The table lists the clone carrying this T cell receptor beta chain with many counts. Its specificity is not known. This entry is derived from a study of CD8 T cells in ankylosing spondylitis. Deletions cut 3 bases from V and 15 bases from J, with 21 bases between. The CDR3 totals 14 residues. Per germline, CDR1 LGHNA and CDR2 YNFKEQ. Each CDR3 protein is one row after TCRdb ran MiXCR on the 5' RACE reads. The sample lists around 300,000 distinct CDR3 sequences, roughly 14% occurring once. The study, taken as a whole, reports: Enrichment of disease-linked clones was reportedly significant in matched ankylosing spondylitis synovial fluid. Several highly homologous variants formed a TCR beta motif that appeared characteristic of ankylosing spondylitis blood. Disease-linked clones bore a CD8+ phenotype, appearing relatively rarely in peripheral blood.

What was sequenced was blood, either unsorted or a sorted T cell fraction (not recorded which). This sequence joins TRBV4-2 and TRBJ2-1, with D unclear. This sequence was found in a male donor with ankylosing spondylitis or in good health (not recorded which). The CDR3 DNA sequence: TGTGCCAGCAGCCAGGACGCCGGCATTTCGCTGGGGTTCTTC. Translated, it gives CASSQDAGISLGFF.